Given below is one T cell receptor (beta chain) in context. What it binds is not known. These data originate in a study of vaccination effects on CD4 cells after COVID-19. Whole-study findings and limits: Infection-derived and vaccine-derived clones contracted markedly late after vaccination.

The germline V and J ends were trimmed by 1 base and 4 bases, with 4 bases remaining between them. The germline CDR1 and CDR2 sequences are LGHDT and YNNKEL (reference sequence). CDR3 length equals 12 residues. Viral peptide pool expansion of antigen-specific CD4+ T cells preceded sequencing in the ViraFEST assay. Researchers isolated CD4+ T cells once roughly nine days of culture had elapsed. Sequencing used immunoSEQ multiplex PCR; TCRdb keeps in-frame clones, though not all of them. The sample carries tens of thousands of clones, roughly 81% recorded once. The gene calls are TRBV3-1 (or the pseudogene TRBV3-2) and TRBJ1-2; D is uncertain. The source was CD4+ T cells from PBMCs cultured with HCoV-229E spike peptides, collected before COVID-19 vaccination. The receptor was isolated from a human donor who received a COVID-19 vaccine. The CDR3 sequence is CASSQAGYGYTF. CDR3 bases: TGTGCCAGCAGCCAAGCAGGCTATGGCTACACCTTC.